The text below deals with one T cell receptor (beta chain). Its specificity is unknown. An end of the junction differs from the germline gene, which may be a read error. The entry originates in a study of blood T cells in healthy people across ages. Study results and limitations: It was held that diversity estimates obtained from one million T cells represented underestimates.

The second PCR ran about 6 to 12 cycles with a sample-barcoded 5' primer and J-beta primers. MiXCR, applied by TCRdb to the 5' RACE reads, yields one record per CDR3 protein. The table has hundreds of thousands of distinct CDR3 sequences, about 26% seen once. The CDR3 covers 14 residues. From germline, CDR1 is SEHNR and CDR2 FQNEAQ (reference sequence). Separately, the same data were catalogued under a study of T cells of mothers and their children.

This chain joins TRBV7-9 and TRBJ2-4, with D perhaps TRBD1 (5 bases). This sequence originates from a boy aged 2 to 9 in good health. The sequencing sample was made of blood. In DNA, the CDR3 is TGTACCAGCAGCCAAGGGCAGGGAAAAAACATTCAGTACTTC. Translating it yields CTSSQGQGKNIQYF.